What follows describes a single TCR beta chain. This entry belongs to a study of blood T cell repertoires in COVID-19. Overall study: The study drew acute and convalescent COVID-19 samples from the United States, Italy and Spain.

Sequencing used immunoSEQ multiplex PCR; TCRdb keeps in-frame clones, though not all of them. The data contain some 110,000 clones, approximately 81% of them seen just once; the ten biggest clones take up roughly 1.5%. Germline CDR1 and CDR2: SNHLY and FYNNEI. V lost 4 bases and J 5 bases, leaving 11 bases between the germline ends. This CDR3 spans 13 amino acids. The origin of this receptor is a man in his forties with acute or convalescent COVID-19. Specimen: peripheral blood. The rearrangement links TRBV2 to TRBJ1-2; D gene unclear. The CDR3 sequence: CASSAARGYGYTF. The CDR3 DNA follows: TGTGCCAGCAGTGCGGCCAGAGGTTATGGCTACACCTTC.